These 14 T cell receptor beta chains share one sample of origin, sequenced in a study of control samples from healthy donors and cancer patients. TCRdb keeps only in-frame clones here, not all; method: immunoSEQ multiplex PCR. In the table there are fewer than 100,000 clones, roughly 86% of which are singletons. Sample: blood. The receptors originated from a man in his 60s in good health.

The chain uses TRBV5-4 and TRBJ2-5; a possible D gene is TRBD2 (6 bases). Germline V gives CDR1 SGHNT, CDR2 YYREEE (reference sequence). The CDR3 totals 13 residues. The V end lost 5 bases, the J end lost 3 bases, and 11 bases lay between the germline ends. The CDR3 DNA is TGTGCCAGCAGTGCACTAGCCGAAGAGACCCAGTACTTC. This translates into CASSALAEETQYF. The full variable domain, in which reference TRBV5-4 and TRBJ2-5 provide the parts outside the CDR3, is ETGVTQSPTHLIKTRGQQVTLRCSSQSGHNTVSWYQQALGQGPQFIFQYYREEENGRGNFPPRFSGLQFPNYSSELNVNALELDDSALYLCASSALAEETQYFGPGTRLLVL.

The chain couples TRBV5-1 to TRBJ2-1, with TRBD1 as a possible D gene (5 bases). CDR3 length: 15 residues. Deletions cut 2 bases from V and 3 bases from J, with 12 bases between. CDR1 and CDR2 from the germline V gene are SGHRS and YFSETQ. The CDR3 nucleotides are TGCGCCAGCAGCTTAGAAGGGGATGTCTACAATGAGCAGTTCTTC. Its protein product is CASSLEGDVYNEQFF.

This rearrangement joins TRBV27 to TRBJ1-1, with a weak D call TRBD1 (5 bases). Looked up from germline, CDR1 is MNHEY and CDR2 is SMNVEV (reference sequence). The ends were cut back, 6 bases at V and 3 bases at J, with 17 bases in the middle. The CDR3 contains 15 residues. CDR3 DNA sequence: TGTGCCAGCAGCCCCGAAGGGGTCGAGGACACTGAAGCTTTCTTT. Translation: CASSPEGVEDTEAFF.

CDR3 coding DNA: TGTGCCAGCAGCTTCCGGGACAGGGATAATTCACCCCTCCACTTT. Residues: CASSFRDRDNSPLHF. The chain couples TRBV5-6 to TRBJ1-6; 9 nucleotides line up with TRBD1. The CDR3 totals 15 residues. Germline V gives CDR1 SGHDT, CDR2 YYEEEE. The J segment lost 5 bases and the V segment lost 2 bases, leaving 2 bases of the junction unmatched. Based on the CDR3 plus reference TRBV5-6 and TRBJ1-6, the full variable domain is DAGVTQSPTHLIKTRGQQVTLRCSPKSGHDTVSWYQQALGQGPQFIFQYYEEEERQRGNFPDRFSGHQFPNYSSELNVNALLLGDSALYLCASSFRDRDNSPLHFGNGTRLTVT.

The rearrangement joins TRBV5-8 to TRBJ2-7; 8 bases agree with TRBD1. This CDR3 spans 16 amino acids. Germline-derived CDR1 and CDR2 are SGHTS and YDEGEE. V was pared by 1 base and J by 4 bases, with 10 bases of the junction left unmatched. The CDR3 region is CASSLWWQGARYEQYF. The CDR3 region has the DNA TGTGCCAGCAGCTTGTGGTGGCAGGGGGCAAGGTACGAGCAGTACTTC.

In this sample, this clone turned up once. The rearrangement joins TRBV6-1 to TRBJ2-4; 7 positions match TRBD1. Germline V gives CDR1 MNHNS, CDR2 SASEGT. There are 17 residues in the CDR3. V gave up 0 bases and J gave up 3 bases; unmatched junction bases: 8. The CDR3 DNA is TGTGCCAGCAGTGAAGCGGGGACAGTATCAGGCAAAAACATTCAGTACTTC. Protein product: CASSEAGTVSGKNIQYF.

The sample holds a few counts of this clone. The chain carries TRBV30 and TRBJ1-1; D not certain. The ends were cut back, 2 bases at V and 0 bases at J, with 7 bases in the middle. There are 13 residues in the CDR3. The V gene's germline CDR1 is GTSNPN and CDR2 SVGIG (reference sequence). Here the CDR3 DNA reads TGTGCCTGGAGTCCAGACATGAACACTGAAGCTTTCTTT. Encoded protein: CAWSPDMNTEAFF.

This clone showed up just a few times. The chain employs TRBV3-1 (or the pseudogene TRBV3-2) and TRBJ2-2, with D hard to call. The CDR3 is 13 residues long. V was trimmed by 2 bases and J by 6 bases, leaving 7 bases between them. Per germline, CDR1 LGHDT and CDR2 YNNKEL (reference sequence). The CDR3 DNA reads as TGTGCCAGCAGCCAACTAGTGGCCGGGGAGCTGTTTTTT. It is translated as CASSQLVAGELFF.

This sequence joins TRBV2 and TRBJ2-3; no firm D call. Germline assignment: CDR1 SNHLY and CDR2 FYNNEI. The CDR3 sequence is 11 residues long. V lost 6 bases and J lost 6, with 7 bases in between. CDR3: CASSRRDTQYF. CDR3 DNA sequence: TGTGCCAGCAGCCGTCGGGATACGCAGTATTTT.

CDR3 bases: TGTGCCAGCAGTTTAGCCCCGGGACTAGCGGGGGGGCTCTTCAGCACAGATACGCAGTATTTT. Translated: CASSLAPGLAGGLFSTDTQYF. The chain uses TRBV28 and TRBJ2-3; 16 bases match TRBD2. The V gene end was trimmed by 2 bases and the J gene end by 0 bases; junction bases not matched to a gene: 11. Germline lookup yields CDR1 MDHEN and CDR2 SYDVKM. This CDR3 contains 21 residues.

This chain connects TRBV4-1 to TRBJ1-1; D ambiguous. The CDR3 covers 15 residues. Germline values: CDR1 MGHRA, CDR2 YSYEKL. V was pared by 0 bases and J by 6 bases, with 14 bases between. In DNA, the CDR3 is TGCGCCAGCAGCCAAGAACGCCCCCCGGATCCTGAAGCTTTCTTT. Its protein product is CASSQERPPDPEAFF.

The chain employs TRBV12-3 or TRBV12-4 and TRBJ1-6; D is unresolved. This CDR3 spans 13 amino acids. Trimming cost V 3 bases and J 10 bases, with 10 bases left between them. CDR3 in amino acids: CASSFKVGSPLHF. The CDR3 DNA follows: TGTGCCAGCAGTTTTAAAGTGGGGTCACCCCTCCACTTT.

The rearrangement uses TRBV14 and TRBJ1-2; D is ambiguous. With 1 base removed from V and 7 bases from J, the gap between germline ends came to 13 bases. This CDR3 has 14 amino acids. The germline V gene has CDR1 SGHDN and CDR2 FVKESK. CDR3 sequence: CASSQGQPGGGYTF. CDR3 coding DNA: TGTGCCAGCAGCCAAGGGCAGCCAGGTGGTGGCTACACCTTC.

The V and J genes are TRBV6-2 or TRBV6-3 and TRBJ1-1; unclear D gene. Trimming stripped 6 bases from V and 4 bases from J, with 12 bases between. Looked up from germline, CDR1 is MNHEY and CDR2 is SVGEGT. The length of the CDR3 is 13 residues. CDR3 DNA: TGTGCCAGCAGCGTACTACGAACCACTGAAGCTTTCTTT. Its protein is CASSVLRTTEAFF.